A selection of T cell receptor beta chains follows, all from one sample in a study of T cells in Graves' hyperthyroidism and ophthalmopathy. TCRdb re-analysed the multiplex PCR reads in MiXCR, keeping a single row per CDR3 protein. Here the sample spans some 690,000 distinct CDR3 sequences, roughly a sixth being singletons. The sample was blood. These receptors originate from a man aged 45-65 years with Graves' hyperthyroidism. Both conserved end residues are trimmed from each CDR3. Not all rows give a size; the values are once, few, many and, for expanded clones, a class.

j_call clone_size v_call cdr3_aa
TRBJ2-1 many TRBV28 ASSLFGDRVDEQF
TRBJ2-3 many TRBV7-9 ASSSHQAGAADTQY
TRBJ2-5 many TRBV5-5 ASSQGPSTETQY
TRBJ2-2 . TRBV10-3 AISGSPKGNTGELF
TRBJ1-5 . TRBV10-3 AISLTGGTNQPQH
TRBJ1-4 many TRBV28 ASSFRQGKGKLF
TRBJ2-7 . TRBV13 ASSRGLGSRYEQY
TRBJ2-7 . TRBV3-1 ASSQVREQY
TRBJ1-3 . TRBV5-5 ASSLFRENTIY
TRBJ1-4 many TRBV7-2 ASSLRAGKLF
TRBJ2-7 . TRBV19 ASSIDSTEQY
TRBJ2-7 few TRBV5-1 ASSRQLGQGASEQY
TRBJ2-5 many TRBV28 ASRNSGREETQY
TRBJ2-5 few TRBV7-6 ASSLFVPSGIQETQY
TRBJ2-7 many TRBV20-1 SARGPSGRIYEQY
TRBJ2-2 many TRBV24-1 ATSLYRTWNTGELF
TRBJ2-3 many TRBV20-1 SASRGGIADTQY
TRBJ1-3 many TRBV7-3 ASSLMEGSGNTIY
TRBJ2-7 few TRBV30 AWSEIPRDFSYEQY
TRBJ2-7 many TRBV6-2/TRBV6-3 ASAGTSGRAFGEQY
TRBJ1-1 once TRBV2 ASTRQIMNTEAF
TRBJ2-3 many TRBV27 ASSLRGGSTDTQY
TRBJ1-3 few TRBV10-3 AISPSETSGNTIY
TRBJ1-5 many TRBV2 ASSVDRAGQPQH
TRBJ1-2 many TRBV27 ASSPDLSYGYT
TRBJ2-7 . TRBV20-1 SARRLAGVGYEQY
TRBJ1-5 . TRBV24-1 ATSDYRNPSQPQH